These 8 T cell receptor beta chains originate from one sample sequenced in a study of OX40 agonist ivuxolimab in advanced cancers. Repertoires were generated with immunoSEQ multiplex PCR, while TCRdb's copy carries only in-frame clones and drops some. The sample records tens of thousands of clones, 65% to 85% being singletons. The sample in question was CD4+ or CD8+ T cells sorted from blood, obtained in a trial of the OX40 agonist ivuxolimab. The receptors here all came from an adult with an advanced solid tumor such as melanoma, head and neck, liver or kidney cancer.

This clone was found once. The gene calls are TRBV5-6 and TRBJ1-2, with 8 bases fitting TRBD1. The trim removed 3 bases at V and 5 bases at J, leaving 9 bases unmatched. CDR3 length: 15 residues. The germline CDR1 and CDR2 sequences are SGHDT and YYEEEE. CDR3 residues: CASSSGQGSLYGYTF. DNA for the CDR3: TGTGCCAGCAGCTCCGGACAGGGAAGTCTGTATGGCTACACCTTC.

The CDR3, as DNA: TGTGCCAGCAGTTCGGACAGGGGCCTTTCCTACAATGAGCAGTTCTTC. Translation: CASSSDRGLSYNEQFF. V and J are TRBV5-6 and TRBJ2-1, with 9 bases matching TRBD1. With 5 bases clipped from V and 1 base from J, the junction kept 7 bases outside the gene matches. This CDR3 contains 16 residues. From germline, CDR1 is SGHDT and CDR2 YYEEEE.

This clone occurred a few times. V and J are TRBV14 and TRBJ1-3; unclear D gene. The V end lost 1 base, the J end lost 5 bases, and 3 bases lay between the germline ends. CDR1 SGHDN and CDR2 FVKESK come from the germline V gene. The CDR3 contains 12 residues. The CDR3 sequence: CASSQVRNTIYF. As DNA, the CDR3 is TGTGCCAGCAGCCAAGTGCGAAACACCATATATTTT.

Here the CDR3 reads CASTPDRDGSPLHF. The CDR3 DNA follows: TGTGCCAGCACCCCGGACAGGGACGGTTCACCCCTCCACTTT. This chain joins TRBV2 and TRBJ1-6; 8 bases are a match to TRBD1. Germline CDR1 reads SNHLY; CDR2 reads FYNNEI. The trim removed 7 bases at V and 9 bases at J, leaving 8 bases unmatched. The CDR3 sequence is 14 residues long.

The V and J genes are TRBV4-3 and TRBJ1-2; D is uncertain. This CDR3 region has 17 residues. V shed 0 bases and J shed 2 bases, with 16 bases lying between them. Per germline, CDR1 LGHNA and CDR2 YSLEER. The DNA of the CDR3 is TGCGCCAGCAGCCAAGATTCCCCCTCCCCCAAAAACTATGGCTACACCTTC. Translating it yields CASSQDSPSPKNYGYTF.

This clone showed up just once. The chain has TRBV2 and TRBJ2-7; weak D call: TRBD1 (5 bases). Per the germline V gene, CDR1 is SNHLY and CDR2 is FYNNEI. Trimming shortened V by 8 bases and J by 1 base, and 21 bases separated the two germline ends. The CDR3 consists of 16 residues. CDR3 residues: CASGDSSWGRSYEQYF. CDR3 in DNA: TGTGCCAGCGGAGACTCGAGCTGGGGCCGATCCTACGAGCAGTACTTC.

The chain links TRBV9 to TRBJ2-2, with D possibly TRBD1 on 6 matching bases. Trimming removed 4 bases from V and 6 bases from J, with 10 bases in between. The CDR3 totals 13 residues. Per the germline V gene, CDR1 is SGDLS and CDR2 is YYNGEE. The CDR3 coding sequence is TGTGCCAGCAGCTATGCAGGGGCCGGGGAGCTGTTTTTT. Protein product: CASSYAGAGELFF.

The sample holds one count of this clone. For the CDR3, the DNA is TGTGCCAGCAGCTTAGGTAGTGGAGCAAAACGAGGCGAGCAGTACGTC. Translated, it gives CASSLGSGAKRGEQYV. V is TRBV7-8 and J is TRBJ2-7; D call uncertain. The length of the CDR3 is 16 residues. V was trimmed by 1 base and J by 6 bases, leaving 19 bases between them. From germline, CDR1 is SGHVS and CDR2 FQNEAQ.